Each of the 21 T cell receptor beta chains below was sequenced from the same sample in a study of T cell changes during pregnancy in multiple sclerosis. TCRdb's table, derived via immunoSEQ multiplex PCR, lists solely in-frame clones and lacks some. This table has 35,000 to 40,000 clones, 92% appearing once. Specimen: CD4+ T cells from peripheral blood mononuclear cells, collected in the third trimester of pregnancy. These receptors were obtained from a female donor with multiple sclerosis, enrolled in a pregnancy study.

The chain's CDR3 is CASRTGSRETQYF. DNA for the CDR3: TGTGCCAGCAGGACAGGGAGTAGAGAGACCCAGTACTTC. This chain connects TRBV5-5 to TRBJ2-5, with 7 nucleotides matching TRBD1. The germline V gene has CDR1 SGHKS and CDR2 YYEKEE (reference sequence). The CDR3 is made up of 13 amino acids. The V segment lost 5 bases and the J segment 4 bases; nucleotides outside the gene matches: 5.

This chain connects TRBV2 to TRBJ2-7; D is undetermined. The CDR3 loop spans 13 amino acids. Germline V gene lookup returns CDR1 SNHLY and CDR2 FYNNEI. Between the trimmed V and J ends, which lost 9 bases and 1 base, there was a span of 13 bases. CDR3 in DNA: TGTGCCAGTCGGATACTACTTTCCTACGAGCAGTACTTC. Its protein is CASRILLSYEQYF.

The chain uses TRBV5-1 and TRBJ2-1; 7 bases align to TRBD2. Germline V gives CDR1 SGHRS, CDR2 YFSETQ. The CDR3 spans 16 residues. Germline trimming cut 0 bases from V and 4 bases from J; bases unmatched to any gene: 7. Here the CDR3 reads CASSLGAGVYYNEQFF. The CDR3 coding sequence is TGCGCCAGCAGCTTGGGGGCGGGAGTTTATTACAATGAGCAGTTCTTC. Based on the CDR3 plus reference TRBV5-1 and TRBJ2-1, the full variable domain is KAGVTQTPRYLIKTRGQQVTLSCSPISGHRSVSWYQQTPGQGLQFLFEYFSETQRNKGNFPGRFSGRQFSNSRSEMNVSTLELGDSALYLCASSLGAGVYYNEQFFGPGTRLTVL.

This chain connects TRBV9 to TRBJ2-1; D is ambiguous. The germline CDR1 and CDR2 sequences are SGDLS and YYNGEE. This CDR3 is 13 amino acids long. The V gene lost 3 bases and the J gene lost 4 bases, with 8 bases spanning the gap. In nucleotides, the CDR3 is TGTGCCAGCAGCGGAGAGGTATACAATGAGCAGTTCTTC. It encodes CASSGEVYNEQFF.

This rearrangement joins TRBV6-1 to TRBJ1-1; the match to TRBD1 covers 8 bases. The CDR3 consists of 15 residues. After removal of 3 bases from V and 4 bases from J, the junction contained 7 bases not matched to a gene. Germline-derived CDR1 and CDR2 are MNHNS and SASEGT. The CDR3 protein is CASSDGTGLGTEAFF. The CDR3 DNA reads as TGTGCCAGCAGTGACGGGACAGGTTTGGGCACTGAAGCTTTCTTT.

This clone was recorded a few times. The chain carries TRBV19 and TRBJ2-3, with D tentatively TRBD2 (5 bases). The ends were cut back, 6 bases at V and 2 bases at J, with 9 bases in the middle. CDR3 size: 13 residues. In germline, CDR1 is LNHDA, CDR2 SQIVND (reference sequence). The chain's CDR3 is CASRMEDTDTQYF. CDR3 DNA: TGTGCCAGTAGGATGGAGGACACAGATACGCAGTATTTT.

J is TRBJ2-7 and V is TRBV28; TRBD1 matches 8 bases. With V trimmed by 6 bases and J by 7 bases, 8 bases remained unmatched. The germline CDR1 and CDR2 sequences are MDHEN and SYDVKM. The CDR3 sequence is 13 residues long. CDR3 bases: TGTGCCAGCAGCAGACAGGGGTCGGGGGAGCAGTACTTC. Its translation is CASSRQGSGEQYF. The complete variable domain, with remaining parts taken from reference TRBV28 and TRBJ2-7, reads DVKVTQSSRYLVKRTGEKVFLECVQDMDHENMFWYRQDPGLGLRLIYFSYDVKMKEKGDIPEGYSVSREKKERFSLILESASTNQTSMYLCASSRQGSGEQYFGPGTRLTVT.

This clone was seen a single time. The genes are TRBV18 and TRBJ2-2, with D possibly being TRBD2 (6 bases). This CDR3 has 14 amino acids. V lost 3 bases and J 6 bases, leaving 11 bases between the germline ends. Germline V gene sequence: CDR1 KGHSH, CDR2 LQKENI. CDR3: CASSPAGSAGELFF. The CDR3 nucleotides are TGTGCCAGCTCACCGGCCGGGAGCGCCGGGGAGCTGTTTTTT.

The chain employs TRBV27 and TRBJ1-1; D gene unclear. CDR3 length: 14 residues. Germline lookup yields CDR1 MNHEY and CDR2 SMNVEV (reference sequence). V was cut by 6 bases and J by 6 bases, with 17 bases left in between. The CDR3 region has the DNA TGTGCCAGCAGACTGATGTTGGGGAGCGCTGAAGCTTTCTTT. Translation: CASRLMLGSAEAFF.

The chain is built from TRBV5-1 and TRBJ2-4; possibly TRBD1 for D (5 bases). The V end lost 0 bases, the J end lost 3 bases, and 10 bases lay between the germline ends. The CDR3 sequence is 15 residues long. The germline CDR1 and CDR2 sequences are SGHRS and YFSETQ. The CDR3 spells CASSLEGADKNIQYF. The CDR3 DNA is TGCGCCAGCAGCTTGGAAGGGGCAGACAAAAACATTCAGTACTTC.

The CDR3 region is CASSPMGAYTEAFF. CDR3 bases: TGTGCCAGCAGTCCAATGGGGGCTTACACTGAAGCTTTCTTT. The V call is TRBV27, the J call TRBJ1-1; D possibly corresponds to TRBD1 (6 bases). Deletions cut 5 bases from V and 3 bases from J, with 13 bases between. Germline CDR1 is MNHEY and CDR2 is SMNVEV (reference sequence). The CDR3 has 14 amino acids.

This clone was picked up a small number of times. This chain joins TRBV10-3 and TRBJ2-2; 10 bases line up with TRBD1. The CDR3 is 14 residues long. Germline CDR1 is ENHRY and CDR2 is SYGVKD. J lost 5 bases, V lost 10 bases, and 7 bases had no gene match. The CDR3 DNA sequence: TGTGCCAGTGGACAGGGGGTAGTAACCGGGGAGCTGTTTTTT. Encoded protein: CASGQGVVTGELFF.

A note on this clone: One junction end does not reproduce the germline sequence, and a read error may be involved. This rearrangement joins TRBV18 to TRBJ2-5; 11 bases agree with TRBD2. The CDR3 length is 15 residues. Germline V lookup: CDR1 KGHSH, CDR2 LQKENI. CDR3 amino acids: CASSPLAGESETQYF. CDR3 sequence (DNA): TGTGCCAGCTCGCCACTAGCGGGAGAGTCGGAGACCCAGTACTTC.

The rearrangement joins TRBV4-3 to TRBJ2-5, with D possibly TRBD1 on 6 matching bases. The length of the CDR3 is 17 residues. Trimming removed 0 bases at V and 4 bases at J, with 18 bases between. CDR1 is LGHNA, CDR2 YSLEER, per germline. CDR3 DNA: TGCGCCAGCAGCCAAGATCTAGGGGGAGCCGATCCAGAGACCCAGTACTTC. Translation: CASSQDLGGADPETQYF.

The CDR3 DNA follows: TGTGCCAGCTCACCACCTAGAGGGAGCGGGGAGCTGTTTTTT. This translates into CASSPPRGSGELFF. The rearrangement links TRBV18 to TRBJ2-2, with a weak D call TRBD2 (5 bases). Germline CDR1 is KGHSH and CDR2 is LQKENI. This CDR3 is built from 14 residues. The V end lost 0 bases, the J end lost 7 bases, and 9 bases lay between the germline ends.

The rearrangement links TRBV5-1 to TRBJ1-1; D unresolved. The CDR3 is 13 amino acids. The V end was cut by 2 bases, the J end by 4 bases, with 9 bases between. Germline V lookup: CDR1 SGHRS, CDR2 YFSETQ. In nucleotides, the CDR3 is TGCGCCAGCAGCTTAGCACCGGGCACTGAAGCTTTCTTT. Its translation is CASSLAPGTEAFF. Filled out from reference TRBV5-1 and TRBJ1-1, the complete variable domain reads KAGVTQTPRYLIKTRGQQVTLSCSPISGHRSVSWYQQTPGQGLQFLFEYFSETQRNKGNFPGRFSGRQFSNSRSEMNVSTLELGDSALYLCASSLAPGTEAFFGQGTRLTVV.

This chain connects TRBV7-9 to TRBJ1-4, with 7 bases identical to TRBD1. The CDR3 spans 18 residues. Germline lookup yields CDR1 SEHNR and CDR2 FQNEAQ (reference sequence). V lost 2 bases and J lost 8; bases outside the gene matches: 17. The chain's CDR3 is CASSLLGGLQGTGEKLFF. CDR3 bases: TGTGCCAGCAGCTTACTTGGCGGCCTACAGGGGACGGGGGAAAAACTGTTTTTT.

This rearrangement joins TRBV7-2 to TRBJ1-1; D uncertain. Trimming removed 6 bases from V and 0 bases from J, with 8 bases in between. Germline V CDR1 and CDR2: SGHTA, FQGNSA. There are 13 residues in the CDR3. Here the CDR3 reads CASRLTMNTEAFF. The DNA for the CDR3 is TGTGCCAGCAGGTTGACTATGAACACTGAAGCTTTCTTT.

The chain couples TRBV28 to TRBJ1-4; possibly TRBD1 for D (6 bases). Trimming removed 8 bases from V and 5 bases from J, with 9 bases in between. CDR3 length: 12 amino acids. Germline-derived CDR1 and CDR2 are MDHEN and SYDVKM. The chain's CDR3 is CASAGGNEKLFF. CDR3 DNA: TGTGCCAGCGCGGGGGGCAATGAAAAACTGTTTTTT.

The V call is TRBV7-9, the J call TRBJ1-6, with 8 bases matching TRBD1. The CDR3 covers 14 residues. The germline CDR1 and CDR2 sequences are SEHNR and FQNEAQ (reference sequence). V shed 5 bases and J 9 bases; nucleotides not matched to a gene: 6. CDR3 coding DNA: TGTGCCAGCAGCCGCATGGACAGGGTTTCACCCCTCCACTTT. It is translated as CASSRMDRVSPLHF.

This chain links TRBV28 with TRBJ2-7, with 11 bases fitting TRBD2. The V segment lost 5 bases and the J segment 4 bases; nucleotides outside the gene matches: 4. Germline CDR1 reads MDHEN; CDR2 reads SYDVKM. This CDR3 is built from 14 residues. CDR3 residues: CASSPGLAAYEQYF. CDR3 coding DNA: TGTGCCAGCAGTCCGGGACTAGCGGCATACGAGCAGTACTTC.